The text below deals with one TCR beta chain. Its cognate antigen is unknown. Every patient relapsed after autologous stem cell transplantation, and brentuximab vedotin exposure varied. The data were taken from a study of PD-1 blockade in classical Hodgkin lymphoma. Regarding the study as a whole: TCR diversity in CD4+, not CD8+, cells rose significantly by C4D1. Newly diagnosed patients were reported to exhibit reduced baseline TCR diversity relative to healthy donors. Complete responders entered with baseline diversity on par with newly diagnosed patients, the results showed.

The protocol was immunoSEQ multiplex PCR, while the TCRdb copy is restricted to in-frame clones and leaves out a portion. This sample carries 72,000 or so clones, 90% to 95% of them seen once, and the ten largest clones take 7.5% to 9.5%. V was clipped by 7 bases and J by 0 bases, with 13 bases between them. Germline lookup yields CDR1 MNHEY and CDR2 SMNVEV (reference sequence). The CDR3 is made up of 15 amino acids. The source material was peripheral blood mononuclear cells (PBMCs), sampled at baseline. The source of this sequence is a human donor with classical Hodgkin lymphoma. V gene TRBV27 combines with J gene TRBJ1-5; D is possibly TRBD1 (5 bases). The DNA of the CDR3 is TGTGCCAGCACCGAGACAGCTTATAGCAATCAGCCCCAGCATTTT. This translates into CASTETAYSNQPQHF.